This TCR beta chain was sequenced during a study of T cell responses to AZD1222 COVID-19 vaccine. Profiling relied on immunoSEQ multiplex PCR, and the TCRdb table lists in-frame clones only, not all of them. The sample includes just under 90,000 clones, around nine tenths of them seen just once. The CDR3 spans 18 residues. Germline lookup yields CDR1 SGHRS and CDR2 YFSETQ. The V end lost 3 bases, the J end lost 1 base, and 22 bases lay between the germline ends. This sequence originates from an adult who received the AZD1222 COVID-19 vaccine. The input for sequencing was peripheral blood, taken 28 days after the second AZD1222 dose. This chain connects TRBV5-1 to TRBJ1-1, with a tentative D call TRBD1 (5 bases). CDR3 region: CASSSVSSVGRKNTEAFF. CDR3 in DNA: TGCGCCAGCAGCTCCGTGTCCTCCGTGGGACGGAAGAACACTGAAGCTTTCTTT.